This T cell receptor beta chain was sequenced during a study of blood T cell repertoires in COVID-19. Study as a whole: The cDNA or gDNA used as material had been derived from T cells, B-cell-depleted T cells, or PBMCs.

How the authors handled the data: Researchers report that nucleated cell counts were estimated from reference gene primer amplification. Produced via immunoSEQ multiplex PCR; TCRdb's table is partial and in-frame only. The V and J calls and clone size were taken over from that table, and D and trimming were inferred from the DNA. The table shows over 100,000 clones, with 80% to 90% occurring only once. This clone was recorded only once. V lost 5 bases and J lost 1; bases outside the gene matches: 6. The CDR3 extends over 16 amino acids. Germline V CDR1 and CDR2: MNHEY, SVGEGT. The V and J genes are TRBV6-2 or TRBV6-3 and TRBJ2-2; 8 nucleotides agree with TRBD1. Sequences were obtained from peripheral blood. This receptor was taken from a man between 35 and 55 years old with acute or convalescent COVID-19. CDR3 amino acids: CASSPPGTGNTGELFF. The CDR3, as DNA: TGTGCCAGCAGTCCCCCCGGGACAGGGAACACCGGGGAGCTGTTTTTT.